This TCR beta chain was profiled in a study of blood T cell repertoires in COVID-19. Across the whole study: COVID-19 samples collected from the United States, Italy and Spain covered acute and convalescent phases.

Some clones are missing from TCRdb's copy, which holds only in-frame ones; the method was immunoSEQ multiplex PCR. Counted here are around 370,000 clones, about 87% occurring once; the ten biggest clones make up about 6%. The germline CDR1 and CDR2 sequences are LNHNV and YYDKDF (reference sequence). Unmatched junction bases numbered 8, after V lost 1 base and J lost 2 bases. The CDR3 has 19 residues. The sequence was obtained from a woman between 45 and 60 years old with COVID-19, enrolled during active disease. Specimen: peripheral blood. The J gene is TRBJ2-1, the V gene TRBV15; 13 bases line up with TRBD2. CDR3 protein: CATSRASRLAGGAYNEQFF. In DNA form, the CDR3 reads TGTGCCACCAGCAGAGCCTCCAGACTAGCGGGAGGAGCCTACAATGAGCAGTTCTTC.